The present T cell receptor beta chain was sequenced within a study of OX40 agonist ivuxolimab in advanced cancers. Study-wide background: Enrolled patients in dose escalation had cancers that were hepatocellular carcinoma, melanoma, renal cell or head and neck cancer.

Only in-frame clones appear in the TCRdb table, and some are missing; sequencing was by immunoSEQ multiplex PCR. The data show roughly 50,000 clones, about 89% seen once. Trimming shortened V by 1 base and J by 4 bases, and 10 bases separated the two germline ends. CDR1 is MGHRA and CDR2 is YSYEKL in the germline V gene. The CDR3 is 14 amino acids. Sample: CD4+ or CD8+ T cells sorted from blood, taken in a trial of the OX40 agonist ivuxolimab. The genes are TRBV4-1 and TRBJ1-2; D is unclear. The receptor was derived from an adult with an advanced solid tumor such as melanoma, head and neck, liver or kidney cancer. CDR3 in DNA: TGCGCCAGCAGCCAAGTACCGCCGGCCTATGGCTACACCTTC. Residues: CASSQVPPAYGYTF.